The 23 T cell receptor beta chains below all came from one sample that was sequenced in a study of T-cell reconstitution after alpha-beta-depleted transplantation in children. Unique molecular identifiers tagged the TCRbeta library. A single record per CDR3 protein comes from TCRdb applying MiXCR to the PCR reads. The sample shows about 400,000 distinct CDR3 sequences, 20% of them seen only once. The source material was PBMCs from the stem cell graft donor, sampled from the stem cell graft. Receptors originate from a human donor who donated a stem cell graft to a child with acute myeloid leukemia.

The V call is TRBV20-1, the J call TRBJ2-4; TRBD2 might be the D (5 bases). Germline V gives CDR1 DFQATT, CDR2 SNEGSKA (reference sequence). Between the trimmed V and J ends, which lost 1 base and 0 bases, there was a span of 13 bases. This CDR3 has 16 amino acids. CDR3 amino acids: CSARAFGELAKNIQYF. CDR3 sequence (DNA): TGCAGTGCTAGAGCTTTCGGGGAGCTAGCCAAAAACATTCAGTACTTC.

V is TRBV20-1 and J is TRBJ2-7; D is unclear. The V end lost 3 bases, the J end lost 2 bases, and 14 bases lay between the germline ends. This CDR3 region has 14 residues. CDR1 is DFQATT and CDR2 is SNEGSKA in the germline V gene (reference sequence). CDR3 coding DNA: TGCAGTGCTAGTTCAGTCAGCGTCACCTACGAGCAGTACTTC. It specifies CSASSVSVTYEQYF.

The rearrangement joins TRBV7-6 to TRBJ2-7; D perhaps matches TRBD2 (6 bases). There are 14 residues in the CDR3. CDR1 is SGHVS and CDR2 is FNYEAQ in the germline V gene. V was trimmed by 6 bases and J by 4 bases, leaving 16 bases between them. CDR3 protein: CASRPGEAGYEQYF. For the CDR3, the DNA is TGTGCCAGCAGGCCTGGTGAGGCGGGGTACGAGCAGTACTTC.

The table lists this clonotype with many counts. The chain links TRBV7-9 to TRBJ2-1; 8 bases line up with TRBD1. The germline V gene encodes CDR1 SEHNR and CDR2 FQNEAQ (reference sequence). With 4 bases clipped from V and 0 bases from J, the junction kept 2 bases outside the gene matches. The CDR3 sequence is 15 residues long. In DNA form, the CDR3 reads TGTGCCAGCAGCTCGACAGGGGCCTCCTACAATGAGCAGTTCTTC. Its protein product is CASSSTGASYNEQFF.

CDR3: CASANTGELFF. The DNA of the CDR3 is TGTGCCAGCGCGAACACCGGGGAGCTGTTTTTT. The rearrangement joins TRBV7-3 to TRBJ2-2; D gene uncertain. Trimming stripped 8 bases from V and 0 bases from J, with 1 base between. In germline, CDR1 is SGHTA, CDR2 FQGTGA. This CDR3 is 11 amino acids long.

CDR3 sequence (DNA): TGTGCCAGCAACAGACAGGGGGGGAGGGCCAACGTCCTGACTTTC. Translating gives CASNRQGGRANVLTF. This chain joins TRBV28 and TRBJ2-6, with 9 bases matching TRBD1. Germline lookup yields CDR1 MDHEN and CDR2 SYDVKM. The CDR3 runs 15 residues. The trim removed 7 bases at V and 5 bases at J, leaving 6 bases unmatched. The full variable domain, completed using reference TRBV28 and TRBJ2-6, is DVKVTQSSRYLVKRTGEKVFLECVQDMDHENMFWYRQDPGLGLRLIYFSYDVKMKEKGDIPEGYSVSREKKERFSLILESASTNQTSMYLCASNRQGGRANVLTFGAGSRLTVL.

As for this clonotype: Its ends do not fully match the called genes, so a read error is possible. The chain has TRBV5-6 and TRBJ1-4; TRBD1 might be the D (5 bases). Germline V gene data show CDR1 as SGHDT and CDR2 as YYEEEE. CDR3 length: 16 residues. The CDR3 sequence: CASSFDGGGANQKLFF. For the CDR3, the DNA is TGTGCCAGCAGCTTCGACGGGGGAGGCGCTAATCAAAAACTGTTTTTT.

V gene TRBV12-3 or TRBV12-4 combines with J gene TRBJ2-5; TRBD1 is a possible D gene (6 bases). V was clipped by 6 bases and J by 1 base, with 12 bases between them. The CDR3 loop spans 14 amino acids. The DNA for the CDR3 is TGTGCCAGCAGGACTGCAGGGGTCCAAGAGACCCAGTACTTC. It specifies CASRTAGVQETQYF.

This clonotype was detected only a few times. The CDR3 spells CASSESGSSTGELFF. CDR3 sequence (DNA): TGTGCCAGCAGTGAATCCGGGAGTAGCACCGGGGAGCTGTTTTTT. The V gene is TRBV6-4, the J gene TRBJ2-2; TRBD2 is a possible D gene (6 bases). CDR1 MRHNA and CDR2 SNTAGT come from the germline V gene. The CDR3 has 15 amino acids. Trimming shortened V by 3 bases and J by 4 bases, and 12 bases separated the two germline ends.

V is TRBV5-1 and J is TRBJ2-7, with TRBD2 identical over 8 bases. The J segment lost 2 bases and the V segment lost 3 bases, leaving 4 bases of the junction unmatched. The CDR3 runs to 14 residues. Germline-derived CDR1 and CDR2 are SGHRS and YFSETQ. CDR3 DNA: TGCGCCAGCAGCTCCGGGACTAGTGCCTACGAGCAGTACTTC. This gives the protein CASSSGTSAYEQYF.

The chain links TRBV7-3 to TRBJ2-1; the match to TRBD2 covers 9 bases. CDR1 SGHTA and CDR2 FQGTGA come from the germline V gene. V lost 5 bases, J lost 4 bases, and 3 bases stayed unmatched. This CDR3 is built from 14 residues. The CDR3: CASSRLAAYNEQFF. CDR3 nucleotide sequence: TGTGCCAGCAGCCGACTAGCGGCTTACAATGAGCAGTTCTTC.

This chain uses TRBV24-1 with TRBJ2-7; D remains ambiguous. Trimming left V 4 bases short and J 5 bases short, with 17 bases between. Germline V CDR1 and CDR2: KGHDR, SFDVKD. The length of the CDR3 is 15 residues. CDR3 residues: CATSDPGGNSHEQYF. The CDR3 nucleotides read TGTGCCACCAGTGACCCAGGCGGCAACAGCCACGAGCAGTACTTC.

CDR3 sequence: CATSDSTSGTPYNEQFF. The CDR3 DNA reads TGTGCCACCAGTGATTCGACTAGCGGAACCCCCTACAATGAGCAGTTCTTC. This sequence joins TRBV24-1 and TRBJ2-1; 9 bases are shared with TRBD2. Unmatched junction bases numbered 6, after V lost 2 bases and J lost 2 bases. Germline CDR1 reads KGHDR; CDR2 reads SFDVKD. The CDR3 consists of 17 residues.

V gene TRBV5-1 combines with J gene TRBJ2-5; 8 nucleotides align to TRBD1. V lost 4 bases to trimming and J lost 4 bases; unmatched junction nucleotides: 3. The CDR3 is 13 amino acids. Per the germline V gene, CDR1 is SGHRS and CDR2 is YFSETQ. The CDR3 coding sequence is TGCGCCAGCAGCACGACAGGGGTAGAGACCCAGTACTTC. It specifies CASSTTGVETQYF. The full variable domain, completed using reference TRBV5-1 and TRBJ2-5, is KAGVTQTPRYLIKTRGQQVTLSCSPISGHRSVSWYQQTPGQGLQFLFEYFSETQRNKGNFPGRFSGRQFSNSRSEMNVSTLELGDSALYLCASSTTGVETQYFGPGTRLLVL.

This clonotype was found a few times. This chain joins TRBV20-1 and TRBJ2-7; 8 bases line up with TRBD2. V gave up 0 bases and J gave up 3 bases; unmatched junction bases: 4. CDR3 length: 14 amino acids. Germline V gene data show CDR1 as DFQATT and CDR2 as SNEGSKA (reference sequence). CDR3 DNA sequence: TGCAGTGCTAGAGAGGGAAGCGGGAGCTACGAGCAGTACTTC. This translates into CSAREGSGSYEQYF.

The V gene is TRBV29-1, the J gene TRBJ2-1, with 10 bases that match TRBD2. V trimming: 6 bases; J trimming: 4 bases; junction bases outside the gene matches: 6. There are 14 residues in the CDR3. In germline, CDR1 is SQVTM, CDR2 ANQGSEA. In DNA, the CDR3 is TGCAGCGTCCCGGGGACTAGCGTATACAATGAGCAGTTCTTC. As protein: CSVPGTSVYNEQFF.

This clonotype has at least ten counts. CDR3 residues: CASSSTGISKETQYF. CDR3 in DNA: TGTGCCAGCAGCTCAACCGGGATTTCAAAAGAGACCCAGTACTTC. The V and J genes are TRBV7-2 and TRBJ2-5, with D tentatively TRBD2 (5 bases). Per germline, CDR1 SGHTA and CDR2 FQGNSA. The CDR3 totals 15 residues. The germline V and J ends were trimmed by 4 bases and 3 bases, with 15 bases remaining between them.

A few counts support this clonotype. The chain recombines TRBV5-1 with TRBJ2-7; D not resolved. Germline loops: CDR1 SGHRS, CDR2 YFSETQ. Trimming pared 1 base from V and 2 bases from J, leaving 13 bases between. This CDR3 has 15 residues. The CDR3 spells CASSLTAYGTYEQYF. In nucleotides, the CDR3 is TGCGCCAGCAGCTTGACGGCTTATGGAACCTACGAGCAGTACTTC.

The rearrangement joins TRBV20-1 to TRBJ2-1; tentatively, D is TRBD2 (5 bases). CDR1 and CDR2 (germline): DFQATT, SNEGSKA (reference sequence). Trimming removed 6 bases from V and 9 bases from J, with 12 bases in between. The CDR3 extends over 11 amino acids. CDR3 nucleotides: TGCAGTGCCCGGGGTTCGGGTGAGCAGTTCTTC. It codes for CSARGSGEQFF.

CDR3 in amino acids: CASSPGQGGSYEQYF. The CDR3, as DNA: TGTGCCAGTAGTCCAGGACAGGGCGGGAGTTACGAGCAGTACTTC. The V call is TRBV19, the J call TRBJ2-7; possible D gene TRBD1, 8 bases. Germline CDR1 and CDR2: LNHDA and SQIVND (reference sequence). The CDR3 is 15 amino acids. Deletions cut 5 bases from V and 4 bases from J, with 18 bases between.

V and J are TRBV2 and TRBJ1-6; D is undetermined. Germline CDR1 and CDR2: SNHLY and FYNNEI. V was cut by 6 bases and J by 8 bases, with 11 bases left in between. This CDR3 has 13 residues. The DNA of the CDR3 is TGTGCCAGCAGCGTGGTGGGCGATTCACCCCTCCACTTT. Amino acid sequence: CASSVVGDSPLHF.

The sample holds many counts of this clonotype. This sequence joins TRBV5-1 and TRBJ2-3, with D uncertain. Per the germline V gene, CDR1 is SGHRS and CDR2 is YFSETQ. Trimming pared 1 base from V and 0 bases from J, leaving 0 bases between. The CDR3 consists of 12 residues. The CDR3 nucleotides read TGCGCCAGCAGCTTGAGCACAGATACGCAGTATTTT. This gives the protein CASSLSTDTQYF.

In this sample, this clonotype turned up a few times. This rearrangement joins TRBV27 to TRBJ2-6; no clear D. Per germline, CDR1 MNHEY and CDR2 SMNVEV (reference sequence). This CDR3 comprises 16 residues. V gave up 8 bases and J gave up 0 bases, with 14 bases separating them. The CDR3 region has the DNA TGTGCCAGCTCGGCGCTGGGCTCCTCTGGGGCCAACGTCCTGACTTTC. This codes for CASSALGSSGANVLTF. Variable domain in full (rest from reference TRBV27 and TRBJ2-6): EAQVTQNPRYLITVTGKKLTVTCSQNMNHEYMSWYRQDPGLGLRQIYYSMNVEVTDKGDVPEGYKVSRKEKRNFPLILESPSPNQTSLYFCASSALGSSGANVLTFGAGSRLTVL.